This T cell receptor (beta chain) is drawn from a study of spatial heterogeneity in lung cancer. MiXCR, run by TCRdb on the 5' RACE reads, gives a single entry per CDR3 protein. Of around 110,000 distinct CDR3 sequences listed, 12% are singletons. The time point denotes: blood at routine non-recurrence follow-up after resection. Unsorted whole RNA samples from tumor, nontumor lung or frozen PBMC were sequenced. The CDR3 has 14 amino acids. Germline CDR1 and CDR2: DFQATT and SNEGSKA (reference sequence). The V end lost 8 bases, the J end lost 6 bases, and 21 bases lay between the germline ends. Only a few counts were recorded for this clonotype.

The V gene is TRBV20-1, the J gene TRBJ2-3; D is perhaps TRBD1 or TRBD2 (6 bases each). This specimen consisted of PBMCs, obtained at follow-up. This receptor was obtained from a male donor with early-stage non-small cell lung cancer. This chain's CDR3 is CSLRRRGPSDTQYF. The CDR3 coding sequence is TGCAGTTTGCGAAGACGGGGGCCCTCGGATACGCAGTATTTT.